This T cell receptor (beta chain) was obtained from a study of T cells in Graves' hyperthyroidism and ophthalmopathy. Clinical symptoms, serum thyroxine and TRAb, thyroid ultrasound and orbital computed tomography together formed the diagnostic basis. The sample holds many counts of this clonotype. TCR beta CDR3 sequences were amplified from RNA transcripts. A first-round RT-PCR of the TCR CDR3 used the HTBI primer set. MiXCR, run by TCRdb on the multiplex PCR reads, gives a single entry per CDR3 protein. Of about 420,000 distinct CDR3 sequences listed, roughly 14% are singletons. The CDR3 is made up of 14 amino acids. CDR1 and CDR2 from the germline V gene are LNHDA and SQIVND (reference sequence). Losses at the gene ends were 2 bases for V and 5 bases for J; bases not matched to a gene: 5.

Sequencing input: blood. The chain couples TRBV19 to TRBJ1-1; 7 nucleotides line up with TRBD1. This TCR derives from a woman aged 18-29 years with Graves' hyperthyroidism. The CDR3 loop reads CASSISTGWTEAFF. In DNA form, the CDR3 reads TGTGCCAGTAGTATATCGACAGGGTGGACTGAAGCTTTCTTT.